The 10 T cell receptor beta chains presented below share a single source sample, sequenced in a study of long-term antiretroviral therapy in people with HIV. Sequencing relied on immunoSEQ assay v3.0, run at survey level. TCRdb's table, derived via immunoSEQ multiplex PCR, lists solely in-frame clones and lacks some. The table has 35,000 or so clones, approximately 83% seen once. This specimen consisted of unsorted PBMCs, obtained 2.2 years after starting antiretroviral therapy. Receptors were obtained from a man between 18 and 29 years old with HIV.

CDR3 region: CASSEELANYGYTF. The CDR3 nucleotides are TGCGCCAGCAGTGAGGAACTAGCTAACTATGGCTACACCTTC. The rearrangement links TRBV10-2 to TRBJ1-2; no reliable D call. V was trimmed by 2 bases and J by 0 bases, leaving 7 bases between them. Germline values: CDR1 WSHSY, CDR2 SAAADI. This CDR3 has 14 amino acids.

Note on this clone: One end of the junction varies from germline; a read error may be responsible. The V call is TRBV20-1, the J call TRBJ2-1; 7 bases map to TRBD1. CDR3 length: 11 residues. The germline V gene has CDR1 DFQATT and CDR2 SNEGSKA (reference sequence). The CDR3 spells CSAAPLDREIF. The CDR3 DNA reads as TGCAGTGCTGCCCCTTTAGACAGGGAGATCTTC.

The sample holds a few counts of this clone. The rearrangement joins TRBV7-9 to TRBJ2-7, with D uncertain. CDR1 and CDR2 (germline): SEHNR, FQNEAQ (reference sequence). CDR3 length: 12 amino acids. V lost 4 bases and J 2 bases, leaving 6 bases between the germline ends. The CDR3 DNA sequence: TGTGCCAGCAGCTACATTACCTACGAGCAGTACTTC. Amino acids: CASSYITYEQYF.

The CDR3 protein is CASSPMAGANYGYTF. CDR3 sequence (DNA): TGTGCCAGCAGCCCCATGGCGGGTGCGAACTATGGCTACACCTTC. The rearrangement uses TRBV6-1 and TRBJ1-2; no reliable D call. Germline CDR1 and CDR2: MNHNS and SASEGT. The length of the CDR3 is 15 residues. V was trimmed by 6 bases and J by 2 bases, leaving 16 bases between them.

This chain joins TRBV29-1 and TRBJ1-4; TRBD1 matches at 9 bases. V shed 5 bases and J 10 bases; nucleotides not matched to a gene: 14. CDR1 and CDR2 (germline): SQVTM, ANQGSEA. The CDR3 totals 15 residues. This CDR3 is CSVLTGGTGSRKLFF. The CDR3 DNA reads TGCAGCGTTTTGACGGGGGGGACAGGGTCAAGAAAACTGTTTTTT.

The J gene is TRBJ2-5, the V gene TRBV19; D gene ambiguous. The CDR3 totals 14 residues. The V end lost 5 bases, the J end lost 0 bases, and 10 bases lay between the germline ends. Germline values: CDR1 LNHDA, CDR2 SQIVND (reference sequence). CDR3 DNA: TGTGCCAGTAGTGCCTACTCGGACCAAGAGACCCAGTACTTC. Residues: CASSAYSDQETQYF.

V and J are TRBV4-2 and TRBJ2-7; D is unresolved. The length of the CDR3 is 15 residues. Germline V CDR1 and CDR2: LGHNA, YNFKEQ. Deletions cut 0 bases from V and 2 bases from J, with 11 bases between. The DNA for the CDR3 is TGTGCCAGCAGCCAAGATCTCCAGGATCCCTACGAGCAGTACTTC. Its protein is CASSQDLQDPYEQYF.

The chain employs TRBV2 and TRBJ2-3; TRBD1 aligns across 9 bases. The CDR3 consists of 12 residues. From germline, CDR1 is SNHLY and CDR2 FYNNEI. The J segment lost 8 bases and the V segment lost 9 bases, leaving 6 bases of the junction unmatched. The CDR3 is CARGQGIGTQYF. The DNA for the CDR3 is TGTGCCAGGGGACAGGGTATCGGTACGCAGTATTTT.

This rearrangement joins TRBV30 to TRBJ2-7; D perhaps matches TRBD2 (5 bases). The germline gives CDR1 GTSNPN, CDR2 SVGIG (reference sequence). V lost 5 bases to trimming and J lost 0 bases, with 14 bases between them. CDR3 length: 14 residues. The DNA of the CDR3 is TGTGCCTGGGCCTCAGAGGCGGGCTCCTACGAGCAGTACTTC. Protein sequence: CAWASEAGSYEQYF.

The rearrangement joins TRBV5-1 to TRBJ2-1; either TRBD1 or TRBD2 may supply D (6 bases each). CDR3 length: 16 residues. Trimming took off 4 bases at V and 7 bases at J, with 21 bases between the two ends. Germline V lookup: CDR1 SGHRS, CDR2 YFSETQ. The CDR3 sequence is CASSLVGGRTLNEQFF. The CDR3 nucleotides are TGCGCCAGCAGCCTAGTCGGGGGCCGCACCCTTAATGAGCAGTTCTTC.